The 31 T cell receptor beta chains given below trace back to one sample, sequenced in a study of blood T cell repertoires in COVID-19. Using immunoSEQ multiplex PCR, the repertoire was profiled, and TCRdb retains in-frame clones only, with some absent. Here the sample spans hundreds of thousands of clones, 85% being singletons. Sequencing was done on a sample of PBMCs or T cells enriched from blood (not recorded which). The receptors derive from a man in his forties who had recovered from COVID-19.

V is TRBV30 and J is TRBJ2-2; 8 nucleotides align to TRBD2. The CDR3 runs to 15 residues. V trimming: 0 bases; J trimming: 5 bases; junction bases outside the gene matches: 5. Germline V gives CDR1 GTSNPN, CDR2 SVGIG (reference sequence). The CDR3 is CAWSVYSSGTGELFF. CDR3 DNA sequence: TGTGCCTGGAGTGTATACTCTAGCGGGACCGGGGAGCTGTTTTTT.

This rearrangement joins TRBV29-1 to TRBJ1-1; D may be TRBD1 (6 bases). From germline, CDR1 is SQVTM and CDR2 ANQGSEA. The CDR3 length is 13 residues. V dropped 5 bases and J dropped 0 bases, with 10 bases sitting between them. The CDR3 loop is CSVRTDMNTEAFF. In DNA form, the CDR3 reads TGCAGCGTTCGGACAGACATGAACACTGAAGCTTTCTTT.

The gene calls are TRBV7-8 and TRBJ2-2, with D possibly being TRBD2 (6 bases). Germline CDR1 is SGHVS and CDR2 is FQNEAQ. The CDR3 covers 14 residues. The V end was cut by 1 base, the J end by 7 bases, with 10 bases between. For the CDR3, the DNA is TGTGCCAGCAGCTTAGGGACTACTCACGGGGAGCTGTTTTTT. It is translated as CASSLGTTHGELFF.

The V call is TRBV6-5, the J call TRBJ2-2; possibly TRBD2 for D (6 bases). The CDR3 runs 14 residues. The V end lost 10 bases, the J end lost 5 bases, and 17 bases lay between the germline ends. Looked up from germline, CDR1 is MNHEY and CDR2 is SVGAGI. The CDR3 sequence: CATGDFRGTGELFF. In DNA, the CDR3 is TGTGCCACCGGGGACTTTCGAGGGACCGGGGAGCTGTTTTTT.

The V gene is TRBV7-3, the J gene TRBJ2-5; D is unresolved. V shed 7 bases and J shed 2 bases, with 2 bases lying between them. This CDR3 has 10 amino acids. Germline values: CDR1 SGHTA, CDR2 FQGTGA. For the CDR3, the DNA is TGTGCCAGCACGCAAGAGACCCAGTACTTC. It yields the protein CASTQETQYF.

V gene TRBV28 combines with J gene TRBJ1-2; 7 bases match TRBD1. Trimming at V came to 7 bases and at J to 5 bases, leaving 7 bases not matched to a gene. This CDR3 contains 13 residues. Germline V gene lookup returns CDR1 MDHEN and CDR2 SYDVKM. CDR3 sequence: CASTPDRWYGYTF. The CDR3 DNA reads TGTGCCAGCACCCCGGACAGGTGGTATGGCTACACCTTC.

This sequence joins TRBV2 and TRBJ2-5; D is undetermined. CDR1 and CDR2 from the germline V gene are SNHLY and FYNNEI. V was pared by 4 bases and J by 2 bases, with 5 bases between. The CDR3 runs to 12 residues. The CDR3 here is CASSVRQETQYF. The CDR3 DNA sequence: TGTGCCAGCAGTGTGCGTCAAGAGACCCAGTACTTC. The full variable domain, its missing parts supplied by reference TRBV2 and TRBJ2-5, is EPEVTQTPSHQVTQMGQEVILRCVPISNHLYFYWYRQILGQKVEFLVSFYNNEISEKSEIFDDQFSVERPDGSNFTLKIRSTKLEDSAMYFCASSVRQETQYFGPGTRLLVL.

The chain joins TRBV12-3 or TRBV12-4 to TRBJ1-5, with 9 bases lining up with TRBD1. Losses at the gene ends were 4 bases for V and 11 bases for J; bases not matched to a gene: 3. The CDR3 runs 12 residues. CDR3 coding DNA: TGTGCCAGCAGTTCAGACAGGGGGACCCAGCATTTT. This translates into CASSSDRGTQHF.

The gene calls are TRBV5-1 and TRBJ1-6; D not resolved. V dropped 0 bases and J dropped 6 bases, with 4 bases sitting between them. CDR1 is SGHRS, CDR2 YFSETQ, per germline. The CDR3 length is 13 residues. The CDR3 loop is CASSLVINSPLHF. The CDR3 DNA sequence: TGCGCCAGCAGCTTGGTCATTAATTCACCCCTCCACTTT.

The chain combines TRBV7-2 with TRBJ2-1; D remains unclear. V lost 5 bases to trimming and J lost 0 bases, with 14 bases between them. Germline V gene data show CDR1 as SGHTA and CDR2 as FQGNSA. The CDR3 extends over 16 amino acids. For the CDR3, the DNA is TGTGCCAGCAGCCACCCCTCCAGGCTCTCCTACAATGAGCAGTTCTTC. It translates to CASSHPSRLSYNEQFF.

This sequence joins TRBV5-1 and TRBJ2-7; 8 bases map to TRBD1. The CDR3 totals 14 residues. Losses at the gene ends were 3 bases for V and 2 bases for J; bases not matched to a gene: 4. In germline, CDR1 is SGHRS, CDR2 YFSETQ. DNA of the CDR3: TGCGCCAGCAGCTCTGGACAGGGAGCCTACGAGCAGTACTTC. This sequence encodes CASSSGQGAYEQYF. Together with reference TRBV5-1 and TRBJ2-7, the CDR3 gives the full variable domain: KAGVTQTPRYLIKTRGQQVTLSCSPISGHRSVSWYQQTPGQGLQFLFEYFSETQRNKGNFPGRFSGRQFSNSRSEMNVSTLELGDSALYLCASSSGQGAYEQYFGPGTRLTVT.

This rearrangement joins TRBV4-3 to TRBJ2-1; D is unresolved. V shed 3 bases and J shed 7 bases, with 10 bases lying between them. Germline-derived CDR1 and CDR2 are LGHNA and YSLEER. The CDR3 contains 13 residues. CDR3: CASSQELRNEQFF. The CDR3, as DNA: TGCGCCAGCAGCCAGGAACTGCGGAATGAGCAGTTCTTC.

The chain combines TRBV6-1 with TRBJ2-3, with 9 nucleotides matching TRBD1. V lost 2 bases, J lost 5 bases, and 8 bases stayed unmatched. Germline loops: CDR1 MNHNS, CDR2 SASEGT. CDR3 length: 16 residues. CDR3 sequence reads: CASSEPPGQGGDTQYF. CDR3 nucleotide sequence: TGTGCCAGCAGTGAACCCCCGGGACAGGGTGGAGATACGCAGTATTTT.

The chain uses TRBV2 and TRBJ2-7; TRBD1 aligns across 11 bases. The CDR3 sequence is 15 residues long. The V gene end was trimmed by 3 bases and the J gene end by 7 bases; junction bases not matched to a gene: 8. Germline loops: CDR1 SNHLY, CDR2 FYNNEI. For the CDR3, the DNA is TGTGCCAGCAGTGAGGACAGGGGGCTTCCTATAGAGCAGTACTTC. Protein sequence: CASSEDRGLPIEQYF.

The chain joins TRBV18 to TRBJ1-1; weak D call: TRBD1 (6 bases). CDR1 KGHSH and CDR2 LQKENI come from the germline V gene. The CDR3 spans 15 residues. The V end lost 4 bases, the J end lost 4 bases, and 16 bases lay between the germline ends. The CDR3 is CASSLNRADGTEAFF. Written as DNA, the CDR3 is TGTGCCAGCTCACTAAACAGGGCAGATGGCACTGAAGCTTTCTTT. The complete variable domain, with remaining parts taken from reference TRBV18 and TRBJ1-1, reads NAGVMQNPRHLVRRRGQEARLRCSPMKGHSHVYWYRQLPEEGLKFMVYLQKENIIDESGMPKERFSAEFPKEGPSILRIQQVVRGDSAAYFCASSLNRADGTEAFFGQGTRLTVV.

The CDR3 region has the DNA TGTGCCAGCAGCAAAATCCCCCCGCAGGGCGGTGGGCGGTGGTTTGGTGGCTACACCTTC. Translated, it gives CASSKIPPQGGGRWFGGYTF. The chain has TRBV21-1 and TRBJ1-2; TRBD1, the D gene given by the table, was not confirmed from the DNA. TRBV21-1 is a listed pseudogene. The CDR3 extends over 20 amino acids.

This chain joins TRBV7-2 and TRBJ2-1; 8 nucleotides agree with TRBD2. Germline CDR1 SGHTA, CDR2 FQGNSA. Losses at the gene ends were 4 bases for V and 3 bases for J; bases not matched to a gene: 8. The CDR3 has 16 amino acids. CDR3 in amino acids: CASSYRGGPNYNEQFF. The CDR3, as DNA: TGTGCCAGCAGCTACCGGGGGGGCCCCAACTACAATGAGCAGTTCTTC.

The chain couples TRBV16 to TRBJ1-2; D unclear. Per germline, CDR1 KGHSY and CDR2 FQNENV. The CDR3 is 13 residues long. V was clipped by 1 base and J by 9 bases, with 12 bases between them. CDR3 DNA: TGTGCCAGCAGCCAATACAGCTCCCAGAGCTACACCTTC. It encodes CASSQYSSQSYTF.

The rearrangement links TRBV29-1 to TRBJ2-5; possibly TRBD2 for D (6 bases). V gave up 1 base and J gave up 5 bases, with 11 bases separating them. The CDR3 runs 13 residues. Germline CDR1 SQVTM, CDR2 ANQGSEA. The DNA for the CDR3 is TGCAGCGTTGAAGCGTGGAGGGCGGAGACCCAGTACTTC. Its translation is CSVEAWRAETQYF. Full variable domain (missing parts from reference TRBV29-1 and TRBJ2-5): SAVISQKPSRDICQRGTSLTIQCQVDSQVTMMFWYRQQPGQSLTLIATANQGSEATYESGFVIDKFPISRPNLTFSTLTVSNMSPEDSSIYLCSVEAWRAETQYFGPGTRLLVL.

This chain links TRBV18 with TRBJ1-1; TRBD1 is a possible D gene (5 bases). With 2 bases removed from V and 5 bases from J, the gap between germline ends came to 6 bases. The germline CDR1 and CDR2 sequences are KGHSH and LQKENI. The CDR3 consists of 12 residues. Here the CDR3 reads CASSPKGTEAFF. As DNA, the CDR3 is TGTGCCAGCTCACCAAAGGGGACTGAAGCTTTCTTT.

V usage is TRBV15 and J usage is TRBJ2-4, with D maybe TRBD1 (6 bases). V lost 0 bases and J lost 5, with 8 bases in between. Looked up from germline, CDR1 is LNHNV and CDR2 is YYDKDF (reference sequence). CDR3 length: 14 residues. The CDR3 nucleotides read TGTGCCACCAGCAGAGATACAGGGCAAAACATTCAGTACTTC. Translated: CATSRDTGQNIQYF. The entire variable domain, with the rest obtained from reference TRBV15 and TRBJ2-4, is as follows: DAMVIQNPRYQVTQFGKPVTLSCSQTLNHNVMYWYQQKSSQAPKLLFHYYDKDFNNEADTPDNFQSRRPNTSFCFLDIRSPGLGDTAMYLCATSRDTGQNIQYFGAGTRLSVL.

The chain couples TRBV9 to TRBJ1-2, with 11 bases that match TRBD1. This CDR3 has 21 amino acids. The V gene end was trimmed by 4 bases and the J gene end by 0 bases; junction bases not matched to a gene: 20. The germline V gene encodes CDR1 SGDLS and CDR2 YYNGEE. In nucleotides, the CDR3 is TGTGCCAGCAGCACTCGGACAGGGGGCATACCGGGGACCGCACCTAACTATGGCTACACCTTC. It translates to CASSTRTGGIPGTAPNYGYTF.

CDR3 DNA: TGTGCCTGGAGTGTACATGGGGGGGCTAGCAATCAGCCCCAGCATTTT. Residues: CAWSVHGGASNQPQHF. The genes are TRBV30 and TRBJ1-5, with D maybe TRBD1 (6 bases). The V gene's germline CDR1 is GTSNPN and CDR2 SVGIG (reference sequence). V gave up 0 bases and J gave up 0 bases, with 12 bases separating them. The CDR3 covers 16 residues.

Note on this clone: An end of the junction differs from the germline gene, which may be a read error. This CDR3 reads CASSPGGEHRGAVF. Written as DNA, the CDR3 is TGTGCCAGCTCACCAGGGGGCGAACACCGGGGAGCTGTTTTT. This chain links TRBV18 with TRBJ2-2; possibly TRBD1 for D (6 bases). In germline, CDR1 is KGHSH, CDR2 LQKENI. This CDR3 spans 14 amino acids.

This clone was seen only once. This chain connects TRBV28 to TRBJ1-2, with 9 nucleotides matching TRBD1. Looked up from germline, CDR1 is MDHEN and CDR2 is SYDVKM. The CDR3 is made up of 15 amino acids. With V trimmed by 7 bases and J by 1 base, 7 bases remained unmatched. Written as DNA, the CDR3 is TGTGCCAGCACCTCACCGGGACAGGGTAACTATGGCTACACCTTC. Translated: CASTSPGQGNYGYTF.

This rearrangement joins TRBV5-1 to TRBJ2-7; 10 bases map to TRBD1. This CDR3 contains 16 residues. The germline CDR1 and CDR2 sequences are SGHRS and YFSETQ. The junction had 11 bases not matched to a gene; V was cut back by 3 bases and J by 5 bases. The CDR3 bases are TGCGCCAGCAGCTCGACCCGGGACAGGGGAGTGGACGAGCAGTACTTC. Encoded protein: CASSSTRDRGVDEQYF.

The CDR3 coding sequence is TGTGCCAGCACCAAACCCCGCTACGAGCAGTACTTC. Translating it yields CASTKPRYEQYF. The genes are TRBV21-1 and TRBJ2-7; TRBD2 reflects the table's D call only, with no check against the DNA. TRBV21-1 is assigned pseudogene status. The CDR3 totals 12 residues.

This sequence joins TRBV5-4 and TRBJ2-2; 14 nucleotides align to TRBD2. The trim removed 4 bases at V and 1 base at J, leaving 6 bases unmatched. Germline V gives CDR1 SGHNT, CDR2 YYREEE (reference sequence). This CDR3 comprises 18 residues. Here the CDR3 reads CASSKPGLAGVNTGELFF. The CDR3 DNA reads TGTGCCAGCAGCAAACCGGGACTAGCGGGAGTGAACACCGGGGAGCTGTTTTTT.

V usage is TRBV5-1 and J usage is TRBJ2-4, with 9 nucleotides matching TRBD1. In germline, CDR1 is SGHRS, CDR2 YFSETQ. V lost 3 bases to trimming and J lost 9 bases; unmatched junction nucleotides: 10. The CDR3 sequence is 15 residues long. This CDR3 is CASSSVAGTGIIQYF. The CDR3, as DNA: TGCGCCAGCAGCTCCGTCGCCGGGACAGGGATCATTCAGTACTTC.

This clone was counted once. V and J are TRBV27 and TRBJ2-3, with 7 nucleotides matching TRBD2. V trimming: 2 bases; J trimming: 4 bases; junction bases outside the gene matches: 9. In germline, CDR1 is MNHEY, CDR2 SMNVEV (reference sequence). This CDR3 has 16 amino acids. The CDR3 coding sequence is TGTGCCAGCAGTTTAATTGACGGGAGGCCGCCAGATACGCAGTATTTT. Its protein is CASSLIDGRPPDTQYF.

The rearrangement uses TRBV29-1 and TRBJ2-7; 8 positions match TRBD1. After removal of 4 bases from V and 3 bases from J, the junction contained 11 bases not matched to a gene. Germline values: CDR1 SQVTM, CDR2 ANQGSEA. This CDR3 comprises 15 residues. CDR3 amino acids: CSVVLGTGGLYEQYF. The DNA of the CDR3 is TGCAGCGTTGTCCTGGGGACAGGCGGACTCTACGAGCAGTACTTC.